The 23 T cell receptor beta chains listed next were all sequenced from one sample in a study of blood T cells in healthy people across ages. The authors ran a second PCR of about 6 to 11 cycles using a sample-barcoded 5' primer and a J-beta primer mix. TCRdb reprocessed the 5' RACE reads via MiXCR and lists one record per CDR3 protein. The sample contains about 1 million distinct CDR3 sequences, more than 35% of which appear only once. The sample taken for sequencing was blood. These TCRs come from a woman aged 55-70 years in good health.

This clonotype was found once. The rearrangement uses TRBV5-5 and TRBJ1-5, with 10 bases that match TRBD1. Trimming took 4 bases from V and 4 from J; bases not matched to a gene: 5. Germline V gives CDR1 SGHKS, CDR2 YYEKEE (reference sequence). The length of the CDR3 is 15 residues. This CDR3 reads CASSEDRGANQPQHF. The CDR3 coding sequence is TGTGCCAGCAGCGAGGACAGGGGGGCAAATCAGCCCCAGCATTTT.

This clonotype was counted between two and nine times. The chain recombines TRBV6-2 or TRBV6-3 with TRBJ2-5; 10 nucleotides align to TRBD1. The CDR3 is 15 residues long. Germline loops: CDR1 MNHEY, CDR2 SVGEGT. Germline trimming cut 8 bases from V and 2 bases from J; bases unmatched to any gene: 8. CDR3 nucleotide sequence: TGTGCCAGCGGTGAGACAGGGGGCCATCAAGAGACCCAGTACTTC. This sequence encodes CASGETGGHQETQYF.

The chain recombines TRBV12-3 or TRBV12-4 with TRBJ1-1; the D gene is possibly TRBD1 (5 bases). CDR3 length equals 15 residues. Trimming removed 6 bases from V and 0 bases from J, with 14 bases in between. This chain's CDR3 is CASRSGFIMNTEAFF. The CDR3 DNA sequence: TGTGCCAGCAGGTCAGGGTTTATTATGAACACTGAAGCTTTCTTT.

The V and J genes are TRBV7-9 and TRBJ1-2, with 7 bases aligning to TRBD1. Germline V gene lookup returns CDR1 SEHNR and CDR2 FQNEAQ (reference sequence). This CDR3 comprises 13 residues. Trimming at V came to 6 bases and at J to 3 bases, leaving 4 bases not matched to a gene. CDR3 protein: CASSNTGDYGYTF. Here the CDR3 DNA reads TGTGCCAGCAGTAATACAGGGGACTATGGCTACACCTTC.

The J gene is TRBJ2-1, the V gene TRBV6-6; D call uncertain. V was trimmed by 11 bases and J by 8 bases, leaving 7 bases between them. CDR1 is MNHNY, CDR2 SVGAGI, per germline (reference sequence). This CDR3 is built from 9 residues. The CDR3 region has the DNA TGTGCCGCCGGGCATGAGCAGTTCTTC. It is translated as CAAGHEQFF.

The rearrangement links TRBV4-1 to TRBJ2-1; 8 bases line up with TRBD2. CDR3 size: 15 residues. Germline V gene lookup returns CDR1 MGHRA and CDR2 YSYEKL. Trimming took 1 base from V and 6 from J; bases not matched to a gene: 5. The CDR3 nucleotides are TGCGCCAGCAGCCAAGGGGTAGCGGGACGCAATGAGCAGTTCTTC. Residues: CASSQGVAGRNEQFF.

This clonotype was counted once. The V and J genes are TRBV27 and TRBJ1-6; a possible D gene is TRBD1 (6 bases). V was cut by 5 bases and J by 8 bases, with 22 bases left in between. The CDR3 covers 17 residues. Germline CDR1 is MNHEY and CDR2 is SMNVEV (reference sequence). The CDR3: CASSRGLIGTLYSPLHF. CDR3 DNA: TGTGCCAGCAGTCGAGGCCTTATTGGGACACTCTATTCACCCCTCCACTTT.

This clonotype was seen a handful of times. V is TRBV4-2 and J is TRBJ2-3; D gene uncertain. Germline assignment: CDR1 LGHNA and CDR2 YNFKEQ. Between the trimmed V and J ends, which lost 4 bases and 0 bases, there was a span of 11 bases. The CDR3 is 15 residues long. Written as DNA, the CDR3 is TGTGCCAGCAGCCGCCGTGGGGATAGCACAGATACGCAGTATTTT. Its protein product is CASSRRGDSTDTQYF.

The rearrangement joins TRBV5-1 to TRBJ2-1; 12 bases line up with TRBD2. With V trimmed by 0 bases and J by 0 bases, 4 bases remained unmatched. CDR3 length: 18 amino acids. The germline V gene encodes CDR1 SGHRS and CDR2 YFSETQ. This CDR3 reads CASSLGLAGESSYNEQFF. Written as DNA, the CDR3 is TGCGCCAGCAGCTTGGGACTAGCGGGAGAGAGCTCCTACAATGAGCAGTTCTTC.

This clonotype has just a few counts. This chain joins TRBV20-1 and TRBJ2-5, with D perhaps TRBD1 (5 bases). Germline V gene data show CDR1 as DFQATT and CDR2 as SNEGSKA (reference sequence). Trimming took off 1 base at V and 0 bases at J, with 15 bases between the two ends. The CDR3 consists of 16 residues. The CDR3: CSARGALGRHQETQYF. CDR3 DNA: TGCAGTGCTAGAGGGGCCCTGGGGCGACACCAAGAGACCCAGTACTTC.

This clonotype was seen repeatedly, ten times or more. The chain has TRBV9 and TRBJ2-5; 9 bases align to TRBD1. The CDR3 consists of 15 residues. Trimming removed 0 bases from V and 5 bases from J; junction bases left unmatched: 5. Per the germline V gene, CDR1 is SGDLS and CDR2 is YYNGEE. In nucleotides, the CDR3 is TGTGCCAGCAGCGTAGTCGGACAGGGGAGGGAGACCCAGTACTTC. Amino acids: CASSVVGQGRETQYF.

In this sample, this clonotype turned up a few times. The J gene is TRBJ2-1, the V gene TRBV20-1; D possibly corresponds to TRBD1 (6 bases). The CDR3 is 13 amino acids. CDR1 and CDR2 from the germline V gene are DFQATT and SNEGSKA (reference sequence). V was shortened by 0 bases and J by 13 bases, with 16 bases between the two germline ends. The CDR3 DNA reads TGCAGTGCTAGAGAATACAGGGATGGAGAACAGTTCTTC. The encoded protein is CSAREYRDGEQFF.

At least ten counts were recorded for this clonotype. This chain connects TRBV20-1 to TRBJ1-1, with 9 bases identical to TRBD1. The length of the CDR3 is 15 residues. CDR1 DFQATT and CDR2 SNEGSKA come from the germline V gene (reference sequence). The junction had 7 bases not matched to a gene; V was cut back by 4 bases and J by 1 base. CDR3 coding DNA: TGCAGTGCTAATTATCCGGGACAGGGGAACACTGAAGCTTTCTTT. Its translation is CSANYPGQGNTEAFF.

This clonotype was detected once. The CDR3 bases are TGTGCCAGCAGTTTAATCAACCCGCTGGGTGAGCAGTTCTTC. Protein sequence: CASSLINPLGEQFF. The rearrangement uses TRBV12-3 or TRBV12-4 and TRBJ2-1; D gene uncertain. The CDR3 spans 14 residues. Trimming cost V 2 bases and J 9 bases, with 14 bases left between them.

The J gene is TRBJ2-1, the V gene TRBV25-1; no firm D call. The CDR3 has 12 residues. In germline, CDR1 is MGHDK, CDR2 SYGVNS. Between the trimmed V and J ends, which lost 4 bases and 10 bases, there was a span of 11 bases. The CDR3 reads CASSASVKEQFF. The CDR3 nucleotides are TGTGCCAGCAGTGCGAGCGTCAAGGAGCAGTTCTTC.

This clonotype was counted between two and nine times. The V and J genes are TRBV11-2 and TRBJ2-3; D remains ambiguous. This CDR3 spans 15 amino acids. V was pared by 1 base and J by 2 bases, with 10 bases between. Germline V lookup: CDR1 SGHAT, CDR2 FQNNGV. The CDR3 here is CASSLGGRHTDTQYF. CDR3 coding DNA: TGTGCCAGCAGCTTAGGTGGTCGCCACACAGATACGCAGTATTTT. Looking up the rest from reference TRBV11-2 and TRBJ2-3 gives the full variable domain: EAGVAQSPRYKIIEKRQSVAFWCNPISGHATLYWYQQILGQGPKLLIQFQNNGVVDDSQLPKDRFSAERLKGVDSTLKIQPAKLEDSAVYLCASSLGGRHTDTQYFGPGTRLTVL.

The chain carries TRBV20-1 and TRBJ2-7, with 10 bases lining up with TRBD2. Germline CDR1 and CDR2: DFQATT and SNEGSKA (reference sequence). The trim removed 1 base at V and 1 base at J, leaving 10 bases unmatched. The CDR3 runs 17 residues. For the CDR3, the DNA is TGCAGTGCTAGAGTTCTAAGGACTAGCGGAGAATCCTACGAGCAGTACTTC. The encoded protein is CSARVLRTSGESYEQYF.

The chain employs TRBV9 and TRBJ2-1, with 7 positions matching TRBD2. The CDR3 runs 16 residues. The V segment lost 3 bases and the J segment 4 bases; nucleotides outside the gene matches: 10. Germline loops: CDR1 SGDLS, CDR2 YYNGEE. CDR3 DNA sequence: TGTGCCAGCAGCGCCCGCCAGAGCGGGAAATACAATGAGCAGTTCTTC. It yields the protein CASSARQSGKYNEQFF. The full variable domain, rest sourced from reference TRBV9 and TRBJ2-1, is DSGVTQTPKHLITATGQRVTLRCSPRSGDLSVYWYQQSLDQGLQFLIQYYNGEERAKGNILERFSAQQFPDLHSELNLSSLELGDSALYFCASSARQSGKYNEQFFGPGTRLTVL.

This clonotype was observed a handful of times. The V and J genes are TRBV6-6 and TRBJ2-7; tentatively, D is TRBD2 (6 bases). Trimming cost V 5 bases and J 3 bases, with 17 bases left between them. The CDR3 runs to 15 residues. The germline V gene has CDR1 MNHNY and CDR2 SVGAGI (reference sequence). Written as DNA, the CDR3 is TGTGCCAGCAGTGTACGGGACTTCGAACTCTACGAGCAGTACTTC. This sequence encodes CASSVRDFELYEQYF.

This sequence joins TRBV12-5 and TRBJ2-7; no clear D gene. Between the trimmed V and J ends, which lost 1 base and 4 bases, there was a span of 5 bases. Looked up from germline, CDR1 is LGHNT and CDR2 is FRNRAP. This CDR3 contains 12 residues. CDR3 bases: TGTGCTAGTGGTTTGGAGGTTTACGAGCAGTACTTC. Translating it yields CASGLEVYEQYF. Drawing the rest from reference TRBV12-5 and TRBJ2-7, the complete variable domain is DARVTQTPRHKVTEMGQEVTMRCQPILGHNTVFWYRQTMMQGLELLAYFRNRAPLDDSGMPKDRFSAEMPDATLATLKIQPSEPRDSAVYFCASGLEVYEQYFGPGTRLTVT.

For this clonotype: A single base separates this from a much larger clone, so it may be a read error. The rearrangement uses TRBV7-3 and TRBJ2-5; 9 bases map to TRBD2. CDR3 length equals 15 residues. Unmatched junction bases numbered 15, after V lost 5 bases and J lost 11 bases. Germline assignment: CDR1 SGHTA and CDR2 FQGTGA. CDR3 protein: CASSISGRQHNEQYF. CDR3 DNA: TGTGCCAGCAGCATCAGCGGGAGGCAACACAATGAGCAGTACTTC.

V gene TRBV20-1 combines with J gene TRBJ2-2, with unresolved D. The CDR3 covers 12 residues. Trimming pared 3 bases from V and 5 bases from J, leaving 7 bases between. The germline V gene encodes CDR1 DFQATT and CDR2 SNEGSKA (reference sequence). The CDR3 region has the DNA TGCAGTGCTAGTAAGGATACCGGGGAGCTGTTTTTT. Residues: CSASKDTGELFF.

This clonotype was seen only a few times. The chain is built from TRBV10-3 and TRBJ2-7; TRBD1 agrees at 8 bases. Unmatched junction bases numbered 7, after V lost 6 bases and J lost 0 bases. The CDR3 sequence is 15 residues long. Germline V gene sequence: CDR1 ENHRY, CDR2 SYGVKD. CDR3 sequence reads: CAIRGTGAGSYEQYF. Here the CDR3 DNA reads TGTGCCATCAGAGGGACAGGAGCTGGCTCCTACGAGCAGTACTTC.